This TCR beta chain was captured by sequencing in a study of cytomegalovirus exposure and HLA in healthy donors. Regarding the study as a whole: Researchers counted roughly 160 TCR beta chains as cytomegalovirus-associated. Rare sequences made up most TCRs, while some public TCRs were found in many donors.

Trimming cost V 1 base and J 4 bases, with 10 bases left between them. This CDR3 is 13 amino acids long. CDR1 GTSNPN and CDR2 SVGIG come from the germline V gene (reference sequence). Primers included in the PCR were 60 Vbeta and 13 Jbeta primers. Sequencing used immunoSEQ multiplex PCR; TCRdb keeps in-frame clones, though not all of them. Its table lists approximately 68,000 clones. With regard to this clone: Its antigen remains unknown.

This chain joins TRBV30 and TRBJ1-2; D possibly corresponds to TRBD1 (6 bases). This sequence originates from a female donor in good health and CMV-seropositive. Specimen: PBMCs. CDR3 sequence reads: CAWSAGATYGYTF. In nucleotides, the CDR3 is TGTGCCTGGAGTGCAGGGGCTACCTATGGCTACACCTTC.